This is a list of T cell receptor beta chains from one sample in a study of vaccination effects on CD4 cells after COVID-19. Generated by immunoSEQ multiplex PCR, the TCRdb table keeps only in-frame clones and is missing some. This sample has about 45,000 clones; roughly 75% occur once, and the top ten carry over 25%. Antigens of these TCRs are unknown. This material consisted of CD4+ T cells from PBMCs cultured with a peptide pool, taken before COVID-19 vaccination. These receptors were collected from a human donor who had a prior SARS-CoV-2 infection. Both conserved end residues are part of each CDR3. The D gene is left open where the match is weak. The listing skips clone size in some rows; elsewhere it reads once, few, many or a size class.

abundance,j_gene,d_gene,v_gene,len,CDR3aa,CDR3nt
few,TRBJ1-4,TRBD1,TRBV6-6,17,CASSLFRDRAGSEKLFF,TGTGCCAGCAGTCTATTCCGGGACAGGGCCGGGTCGGAAAAACTGTTTTTT
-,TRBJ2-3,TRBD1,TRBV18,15,CASSPGQGFTDTQYF,TGTGCCAGCTCACCGGGACAGGGATTTACAGATACGCAGTATTTT
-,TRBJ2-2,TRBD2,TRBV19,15,CASSSRGGRTGELFF,TGTGCCAGTAGTAGTCGGGGGGGCCGCACCGGGGAGCTGTTTTTT
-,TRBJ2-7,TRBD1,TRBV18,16,CASSPQQLGQTYEQYF,TGTGCCAGCTCACCCCAACAATTGGGACAGACTTACGAGCAGTACTTC
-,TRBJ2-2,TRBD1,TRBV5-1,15,CASSYGQENTGELFF,TGCGCCAGCAGCTACGGACAGGAGAACACCGGGGAGCTGTTTTTT
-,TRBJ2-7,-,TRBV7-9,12,CASSFDTYEQYF,TGTGCCAGCAGCTTTGATACCTACGAGCAGTACTTC
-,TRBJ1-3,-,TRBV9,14,CASSVGSSGNTIYF,TGTGCCAGCAGCGTAGGCAGCTCTGGAAACACCATATATTTT
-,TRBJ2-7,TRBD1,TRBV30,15,CAWRRGQGVTYEQYF,TGTGCCTGGAGAAGGGGACAGGGGGTGACCTACGAGCAGTACTTC
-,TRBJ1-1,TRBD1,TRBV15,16,CATSMAGTGGNTEAFF,TGTGCCACCAGCATGGCCGGGACAGGCGGTAACACTGAAGCTTTCTTT
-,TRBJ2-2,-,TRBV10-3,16,CAISDPRGDNTGELFF,TGTGCCATCAGTGATCCCAGGGGCGACAACACCGGGGAGCTGTTTTTT
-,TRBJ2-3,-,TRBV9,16,CASSVGKGFSTDTQYF,TGTGCCAGCAGCGTAGGCAAGGGCTTTAGCACAGATACGCAGTATTTT
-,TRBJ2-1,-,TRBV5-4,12,CASSLAGNEQFF,TGTGCCAGCAGCTTGGCCGGCAATGAGCAGTTCTTC
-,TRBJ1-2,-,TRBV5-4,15,CASSLEGRSLYGYTF,TGTGCCAGCAGCTTGGAGGGCAGGTCCCTCTATGGCTACACCTTC
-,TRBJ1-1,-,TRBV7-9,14,CASSFGGQDTEAFF,TGTGCCAGCAGCTTTGGGGGGCAGGACACTGAAGCTTTCTTT
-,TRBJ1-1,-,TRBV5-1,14,CASKNGPGNTEAFF,TGCGCCAGCAAAAATGGCCCGGGGAACACTGAAGCTTTCTTT
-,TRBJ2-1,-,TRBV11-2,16,CASSLVFGGRGNEQFF,TGTGCCAGCAGCTTAGTTTTCGGGGGCCGGGGGAATGAGCAGTTCTTC
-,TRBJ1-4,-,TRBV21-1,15,CASIKTGQINEKLFF,TGTGCCAGCATCAAAACTGGGCAGATTAATGAAAAACTGTTTTTT
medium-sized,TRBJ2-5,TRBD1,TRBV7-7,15,CASSFGRGSGETQYF,TGTGCTAGCAGCTTTGGCAGGGGGTCGGGCGAGACCCAGTACTTC
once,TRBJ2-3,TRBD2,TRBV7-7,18,CASSPRVMAGGSTDTQYF,TGTGCTAGCAGCCCCCGGGTGATGGCGGGAGGGAGCACAGATACGCAGTATTTT
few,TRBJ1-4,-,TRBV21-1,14,CASSRGATNEKLFF,TGTGCCTCCTCTCGGGGGGCAACTAATGAAAAACTGTTTTTT
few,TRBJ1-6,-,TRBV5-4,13,CASSPGQGSPLHF,TGTGCCAGCAGCCCCGGGCAAGGTTCACCCCTCCACTTT
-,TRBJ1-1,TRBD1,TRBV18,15,CASSPPQGVGTEAFF,TGTGCCAGCTCACCGCCACAGGGGGTCGGCACTGAAGCTTTCTTT
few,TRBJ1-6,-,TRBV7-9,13,CASNHGGNSPLHF,TGTGCCAGCAACCACGGGGGGAATTCACCCCTCCACTTT
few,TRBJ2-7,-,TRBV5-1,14,CASSLSAGSYEQYF,TGCGCCAGCAGCTTGTCGGCGGGATCCTACGAGCAGTACTTC
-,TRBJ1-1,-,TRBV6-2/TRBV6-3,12,CASSSVRYEAFF,TGTGCCAGCAGCTCAGTCAGGTATGAAGCTTTCTTT
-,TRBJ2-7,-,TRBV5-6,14,CASSLDPQGAEQYF,TGTGCCAGCAGCTTGGACCCCCAGGGTGCCGAGCAGTACTTC
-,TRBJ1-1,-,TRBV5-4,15,CASSLALNLNTEAFF,TGTGCCAGCAGCTTGGCCCTTAATTTGAACACTGAAGCTTTCTTT
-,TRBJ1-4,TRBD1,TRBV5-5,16,CASSLGGSTGGEKLFF,TGTGCCAGCAGCTTGGGGGGTTCGACAGGGGGCGAAAAACTGTTTTTT